Listed here are 12 T cell receptor beta chains from one sample, sequenced in a study of T-cell memory formation after mild COVID-19. Using its own MiXCR run on the 5' RACE reads, TCRdb lists one record per CDR3 protein. The repertoire includes more than 250,000 distinct CDR3 sequences, around 15% of them detected once, and approximately 23% sits in the top ten. The sample taken for sequencing was PBMCs or a T cell subset sorted from them (not recorded which). These receptors were collected from a man aged 18 to 35 who had mild COVID-19 (a few samples of this study predate the infection). Cell type and time point are not known.

The gene calls are TRBV3-1 and TRBJ1-6, with TRBD1 identical over 10 bases. CDR3 size: 16 residues. Trimming removed 0 bases from V and 10 bases from J; junction bases left unmatched: 6. Germline V gives CDR1 LGHDT, CDR2 YNNKEL (reference sequence). Here the CDR3 reads CASSQEDRGRRSPLHF. CDR3 nucleotide sequence: TGTGCCAGCAGCCAAGAAGACAGGGGGCGTAGATCACCCCTCCACTTT.

The rearrangement links TRBV18 to TRBJ2-3, with a weak D call TRBD1 (5 bases). Germline CDR1 KGHSH, CDR2 LQKENI. This CDR3 comprises 15 residues. With 0 bases removed from V and 0 bases from J, the gap between germline ends came to 7 bases. The CDR3 DNA is TGTGCCAGCTCACCACCAGGGGTTAGCACAGATACGCAGTATTTT. Translating it yields CASSPPGVSTDTQYF.

Ten or more counts support this clonotype. The chain has TRBV3-1 and TRBJ2-7; TRBD2 matches at 7 bases. The CDR3 sequence is 14 residues long. Germline V gene sequence: CDR1 LGHDT, CDR2 YNNKEL (reference sequence). V dropped 5 bases and J dropped 10; count of bases not matched to a gene: 14. In DNA form, the CDR3 reads TGTGCCAGCAGCAGCAGCGGGACTACGGGCGATCAGTACTTC. Its protein is CASSSSGTTGDQYF.

This clonotype has only a few counts. The CDR3 region is CAISESKDPGIYGYTF. The CDR3 DNA reads as TGTGCCATCAGTGAGTCGAAGGATCCGGGGATCTATGGCTACACCTTC. V usage is TRBV10-3 and J usage is TRBJ1-2; D is undetermined. Germline CDR1 is ENHRY and CDR2 is SYGVKD. The CDR3 contains 16 residues. Trimming took off 0 bases at V and 4 bases at J, with 15 bases between the two ends.

There are a few counts of this clonotype. The chain carries TRBV15 and TRBJ2-7; 8 positions match TRBD1. CDR1 LNHNV and CDR2 YYDKDF come from the germline V gene (reference sequence). CDR3 size: 14 residues. V lost 2 bases, J lost 4 bases, and 4 bases stayed unmatched. The CDR3 sequence: CATSRPGGGYEQYF. The CDR3 DNA reads TGTGCCACCAGCAGACCAGGGGGCGGGTACGAGCAGTACTTC.

V gene TRBV5-1 combines with J gene TRBJ2-3; D uncertain. Trimming took off 0 bases at V and 0 bases at J, with 8 bases between the two ends. The V gene's germline CDR1 is SGHRS and CDR2 YFSETQ. This CDR3 is built from 15 residues. CDR3 nucleotides: TGCGCCAGCAGCTTGGCGCCCAGAAGCACAGATACGCAGTATTTT. Translated, it gives CASSLAPRSTDTQYF.

V usage is TRBV6-6 and J usage is TRBJ2-3; TRBD1 aligns across 10 bases. V trimming: 11 bases; J trimming: 4 bases; junction bases outside the gene matches: 9. The germline V gene encodes CDR1 MNHNY and CDR2 SVGAGI (reference sequence). The CDR3 totals 14 residues. Here the CDR3 reads CAATRDRGSDTQYF. DNA for the CDR3: TGTGCCGCAACACGGGACAGGGGATCAGATACGCAGTATTTT.

With respect to this clonotype: This may arise from a read error, as a much more abundant clone is one base away. This chain joins TRBV12-3 or TRBV12-4 and TRBJ2-5, with TRBD2 identical over 8 bases. The CDR3 contains 15 residues. J gave up 2 bases and V 6 bases, and 8 bases lay outside the gene matches. The CDR3 loop reads CASSSRAGVQETQYF. The CDR3 nucleotides are TGTGCCAGCAGCTCCCGAGCGGGGGTTCAAGAGACCCAGTACTTC.

This clonotype has only a few counts. V and J are TRBV7-6 and TRBJ2-5; possibly TRBD1 for D (6 bases). Looked up from germline, CDR1 is SGHVS and CDR2 is FNYEAQ. The V end lost 5 bases, the J end lost 1 base, and 23 bases lay between the germline ends. CDR3 length equals 18 residues. The CDR3 region has the DNA TGTGCCAGCAGCCCCCCCCTCTTCCAGGGGCTTCGCCAAGAGACCCAGTACTTC. It encodes CASSPPLFQGLRQETQYF.

V is TRBV4-1 and J is TRBJ2-7; D remains ambiguous. Trimming removed 3 bases from V and 3 bases from J, with 9 bases in between. Germline-derived CDR1 and CDR2 are MGHRA and YSYEKL. The CDR3 extends over 13 amino acids. DNA for the CDR3: TGCGCCAGCAGCCAGGACGCTGACTACGAGCAGTACTTC. Amino acid sequence: CASSQDADYEQYF.

This clonotype was seen a handful of times. The chain has TRBV24-1 and TRBJ1-5; D perhaps matches TRBD1 (5 bases). V lost 4 bases to trimming and J lost 5 bases, with 11 bases between them. Germline assignment: CDR1 KGHDR and CDR2 SFDVKD. The CDR3 covers 14 residues. The CDR3 DNA follows: TGTGCCACCAGTGACCTAGACAGCGATCAGCCCCAGCATTTT. Protein sequence: CATSDLDSDQPQHF.

This clonotype was detected only a few times. This chain links TRBV3-1 with TRBJ2-5; D is possibly TRBD2 (5 bases). The CDR3 loop spans 13 amino acids. Per the germline V gene, CDR1 is LGHDT and CDR2 is YNNKEL (reference sequence). The ends were cut back, 3 bases at V and 5 bases at J, with 10 bases in the middle. In DNA, the CDR3 is TGTGCCAGCAGCCAGCTTAGCGAGGAGACCCAGTACTTC. Encoded protein: CASSQLSEETQYF.